This T cell receptor (beta chain) was documented in a study of CD8 T cells in ankylosing spondylitis. General observations from the study: Some motif variants had been reported before (in reactive arthritis synovial fluid and blood). Blood from ankylosing spondylitis patients appeared to carry a characteristic eight-variant TCR beta motif. Reports say disease-linked clones showed up significantly more in matched ankylosing spondylitis synovial fluid.

TCRdb ran MiXCR on the 5' RACE reads and lists one entry per CDR3 protein. The table records roughly 150,000 distinct CDR3 sequences, approximately 9.9% of them present only once. This clonotype appeared a few times. Antigen specificity is unknown. The TCR was taken from a female donor with ankylosing spondylitis or in good health (not recorded which). Sequenced input: blood, either unsorted or a sorted T cell fraction (not recorded which).

This CDR3 is CASSQGNTGGLYEQYF. The CDR3 DNA reads as TGTGCCAGCAGCCAAGGGAACACCGGGGGTCTGTACGAGCAGTACTTC. V is TRBV3-1 and J is TRBJ2-7, with a possible D match to TRBD2 (6 bases). The CDR3 consists of 16 residues. Between the trimmed V and J ends, which lost 1 base and 4 bases, there was a span of 17 bases. CDR1 LGHDT and CDR2 YNNKEL come from the germline V gene (reference sequence).